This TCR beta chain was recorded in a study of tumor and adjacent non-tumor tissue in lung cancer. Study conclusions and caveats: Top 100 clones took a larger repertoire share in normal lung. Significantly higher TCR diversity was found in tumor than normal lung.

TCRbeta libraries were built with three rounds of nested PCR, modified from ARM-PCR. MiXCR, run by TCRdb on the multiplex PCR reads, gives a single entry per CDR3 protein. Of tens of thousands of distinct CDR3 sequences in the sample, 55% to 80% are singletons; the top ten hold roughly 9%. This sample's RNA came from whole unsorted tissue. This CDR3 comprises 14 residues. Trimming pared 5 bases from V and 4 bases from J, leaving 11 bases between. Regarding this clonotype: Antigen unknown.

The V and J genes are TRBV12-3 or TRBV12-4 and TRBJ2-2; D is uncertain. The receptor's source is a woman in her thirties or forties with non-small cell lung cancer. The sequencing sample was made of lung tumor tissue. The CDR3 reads CASSLYELTGELFF. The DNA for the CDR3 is TGTGCCAGCAGTCTATACGAACTCACCGGGGAGCTGTTTTTT.